A selection of T cell receptor beta chains follows, all from one sample in a study of T cells in Graves' hyperthyroidism and ophthalmopathy. A single record per CDR3 protein comes from TCRdb applying MiXCR to the multiplex PCR reads. This sample yields around 280,000 distinct CDR3 sequences, of which approximately 15% are seen a single time; 7% to 9.5% belongs to the top ten. The sequenced sample was blood. These receptors came from a woman between 40 and 50 years old with Graves' hyperthyroidism. The CDR3 runs from the conserved cysteine through the conserved F or W. Each record gives: D gene, clone size, J gene, V gene, CDR3 DNA, CDR3 protein. D genes are given only for firm matches. Size tells how often a clone was seen (once, few, many) or the class of an expanded clone, and some rows leave it out.

>TRBD2|NA|TRBJ2-7|TRBV11-2
TGTGCCAGCAGCTTGATGGCGGGAGGGGTCTACGAGCAGTACTTC
CASSLMAGGVYEQYF
>TRBD2|many|TRBJ2-1|TRBV6-2/TRBV6-3
TGTGCCAGCAGTTACTCGAAGACTAGCGGGAGTATGAATGAGCAGTTCTTC
CASSYSKTSGSMNEQFF
>TRBD2|NA|TRBJ2-7|TRBV7-2
TGTGCCAGCAGCTTAGATGGGACTATCCCCTACGAGCAGTACTTC
CASSLDGTIPYEQYF
>NA|NA|TRBJ1-1|TRBV15
TGTGCCACCAGCAGATCCCCCCGACGGGGGAGCACTGAAGCTTTCTTT
CATSRSPRRGSTEAFF
>NA|NA|TRBJ2-2|TRBV20-1
TGCAGTGCTAGAGATGGGACAACGAACACCGGGGAGCTGTTTTTT
CSARDGTTNTGELFF
>TRBD2|few|TRBJ2-1|TRBV7-2
TGTGCCAGCAGTTGGCCGGGACTAGGGGAATATGAGCAGTTCTTC
CASSWPGLGEYEQFF
>TRBD1|few|TRBJ1-2|TRBV10-2
TGCGCCAGCAGTGAGGGGGGACAGGGCTGGGGCTACACCTTC
CASSEGGQGWGYTF
>NA|many|TRBJ1-3|TRBV2
TGTGCCAGCAGCCTTGGACAGTCAAGCTCTGGAAACACCATATATTTT
CASSLGQSSSGNTIYF
>NA|NA|TRBJ2-7|TRBV28
TGTGCCAGCAGTTTGCTGGGGGAGCCCACCTACGAGCAGTACTTC
CASSLLGEPTYEQYF
>NA|many|TRBJ1-1|TRBV7-3
TGTGCCAGCAGCAACGACCCGAACACTGAAGCTTTCTTT
CASSNDPNTEAFF
>NA|NA|TRBJ1-2|TRBV20-1
TGCAGTGCTAGTCCCATCGGAGTTTATGGCTACACCTTC
CSASPIGVYGYTF
>NA|NA|TRBJ2-2|TRBV11-3
TGTGCCGCCCGTGGAGGGGCCGGGGGGCTGTTTTTT
CAARGGAGGLFF
>NA|many|TRBJ2-1|TRBV24-1
TGTGCCACCAGTGTCCAACCCCAGGCTGAGCAGTTCTTC
CATSVQPQAEQFF
>NA|NA|TRBJ1-1|TRBV18
TGTTCCAGCTCACCAGATGGGGCTGAAGCTTTCTTT
CSSSPDGAEAFF
>NA|many|TRBJ2-7|TRBV2
TGTGCCAGCAGGGTTGGCGGGACTCTAAACTACGAGCAGTACTTC
CASRVGGTLNYEQYF
>TRBD2|many|TRBJ2-7|TRBV6-2/TRBV6-3
TGTGCCAGCATGGGGGGGTCCTCCTACGAGCAGTACTTC
CASMGGSSYEQYF
>NA|NA|TRBJ2-7|TRBV28
TGTGCCAGCAGTTTAGTCAGGGGGGCCTACGAGCAGTACTTC
CASSLVRGAYEQYF
>TRBD2|many|TRBJ2-1|TRBV5-1
TGCGCCAGCAGCCTTGGGACTAGCGAAGGCAATGAGCAGTTCTTC
CASSLGTSEGNEQFF
>TRBD1|many|TRBJ1-1|TRBV5-6
TGTGCCAGCAGCCTTGACAGGGTTGGGTACACTGAAGCTTTCTTT
CASSLDRVGYTEAFF
>NA|many|TRBJ2-1|TRBV12-3/TRBV12-4
TGTGCCTCCGGACAGTCAGGCAATGAGCAGTTCTTC
CASGQSGNEQFF
>TRBD2|many|TRBJ2-2|TRBV11-2
TGTGCCAGCTGGAGCGGGACGGTCGGGGAGCTGTTTTTT
CASWSGTVGELFF
>NA|few|TRBJ2-5|TRBV14
TGTGCCAGCAGCCAAGCTCTTTTTCAAGAGACCCAGTACTTC
CASSQALFQETQYF
>NA|many|TRBJ1-1|TRBV29-1
TGCAGCGTTGATAAAGGGAGCGCTGAAGCTTTCTTT
CSVDKGSAEAFF
>TRBD1|NA|TRBJ2-2|TRBV6-1
TGTGCCAGCAGGCGACAGGGGGGCGCCGGGGAGCTGTTTTTT
CASRRQGGAGELFF
>NA|many|TRBJ2-5|TRBV30
TGTGCCTGGAGGAACCCAGGGGCACCAGAGACCCAGTACTTC
CAWRNPGAPETQYF
>NA|many|TRBJ1-2|TRBV6-5
TGTGCCAGCAGTTACTTTACAACTTATGGCTACACCTTC
CASSYFTTYGYTF